This passage covers 9 T cell receptor beta chains from one sample sequenced in a study of breast tumors, draining lymph nodes, adjacent tissues. TCRdb re-analysed the multiplex PCR reads in MiXCR, keeping a single row per CDR3 protein. Of about 200,000 distinct CDR3 sequences in the sample, around 33% are singletons; the top ten hold around 4.5%. The lymph nodes were axillary draining lymph nodes from breast cancer patients. The sample comprised axillary lymph node tissue. All receptors derive from a female donor with breast cancer. Some clones in this sample may be carry-over from other donors' samples.

This clonotype appeared a few times. The chain joins TRBV11-2 to TRBJ2-1, with D maybe TRBD1 (6 bases). Trimming left V 2 bases short and J 9 bases short, with 11 bases between. The CDR3 runs to 13 residues. Looked up from germline, CDR1 is SGHAT and CDR2 is FQNNGV. The CDR3 DNA reads as TGTGCCAGCAGCTTAACAGGGCTCACTGAGCAGTTCTTC. It encodes CASSLTGLTEQFF.

Remarks on this clonotype: This may come from a read error, since a much larger clone is one base off. The chain uses TRBV5-6 and TRBJ2-7, with D perhaps matching TRBD1 (6 bases). There are 14 residues in the CDR3. The germline V gene encodes CDR1 SGHDT and CDR2 YYEEEE. CDR3 in DNA: TGTGCCAGCAGCTTGAAGGGGGAAACCTACGGGCAGTACTTC. Residues: CASSLKGETYGQYF.

This clonotype was recorded at least ten times. The CDR3 DNA reads as TGCAGTGCTAGAACATTAAACCAGCCCCAGCATTTT. This sequence encodes CSARTLNQPQHF. This chain connects TRBV20-1 to TRBJ1-5; D is unclear. This CDR3 region has 12 residues. Germline loops: CDR1 DFQATT, CDR2 SNEGSKA (reference sequence). Trimming pared 2 bases from V and 7 bases from J, leaving 9 bases between.

This clonotype was counted between two and nine times. Given a much more abundant clone one base away, this may be a read error. The V call is TRBV5-1, the J call TRBJ2-7, with 10 bases aligning to TRBD2. In germline, CDR1 is SGHRS, CDR2 YFSETQ. Germline trimming cut 6 bases from V and 0 bases from J; bases unmatched to any gene: 6. The CDR3 loop spans 15 amino acids. CDR3 in DNA: TGCGCCAGCACCGTCTCTAGCGGGAGCTCCTACGAGCAGTACTTC. This sequence encodes CASTVSSGSSYEQYF.

In its sample, this clonotype was seen many times. The rearrangement uses TRBV11-2 and TRBJ2-2; TRBD2 agrees at 7 bases. Germline V gene sequence: CDR1 SGHAT, CDR2 FQNNGV. V trimming: 3 bases; J trimming: 3 bases; junction bases outside the gene matches: 7. The CDR3 consists of 16 residues. Here the CDR3 reads CASSLSGGIDTGELFF. CDR3 sequence (DNA): TGTGCCAGCAGCTTGTCCGGGGGGATTGACACCGGGGAGCTGTTTTTT.

Comment on this clonotype: Since a much larger clone is just one base distant, this may be a read error. This chain links TRBV20-1 with TRBJ2-5, with TRBD1 identical over 8 bases. The CDR3 loop spans 14 amino acids. The germline gives CDR1 DFQATT, CDR2 SNEGSKA (reference sequence). The J segment lost 7 bases and the V segment lost 6 bases, leaving 13 bases of the junction unmatched. This CDR3 reads CSAPRTGTKATQYF. The CDR3, as DNA: TGCAGTGCCCCCCGGACAGGGACCAAAGCGACCCAGTACTTC.

This rearrangement joins TRBV20-1 to TRBJ1-2; D ambiguous. V shed 6 bases and J shed 6 bases, with 17 bases lying between them. Germline loops: CDR1 DFQATT, CDR2 SNEGSKA (reference sequence). This CDR3 region has 13 residues. The CDR3: CSADPRRGNGYTF. The CDR3 DNA sequence: TGCAGTGCAGACCCGAGGAGAGGGAATGGCTACACCTTC.

The chain employs TRBV9 and TRBJ1-3, with a weak D call TRBD1 (6 bases). This CDR3 spans 19 amino acids. Trimming cost V 1 base and J 8 bases, with 28 bases left between them. The germline gives CDR1 SGDLS, CDR2 YYNGEE. CDR3 protein: CASSVSPKGHPTSGYTIYF. The CDR3 DNA follows: TGTGCCAGCAGCGTATCACCGAAGGGACACCCCACCTCTGGCTACACCATATATTTT.

About this clonotype itself: An end of the junction differs from the germline gene, which may be a read error. The CDR3 region is CATRRTGNENEQLF. DNA for the CDR3: TGTGCCACCAGGAGGACAGGGAACGAGAACGAGCAGCTCTTC. This chain links TRBV24-1 with TRBJ2-1, with TRBD1 identical over 8 bases. The CDR3 length is 14 residues. In germline, CDR1 is KGHDR, CDR2 SFDVKD.